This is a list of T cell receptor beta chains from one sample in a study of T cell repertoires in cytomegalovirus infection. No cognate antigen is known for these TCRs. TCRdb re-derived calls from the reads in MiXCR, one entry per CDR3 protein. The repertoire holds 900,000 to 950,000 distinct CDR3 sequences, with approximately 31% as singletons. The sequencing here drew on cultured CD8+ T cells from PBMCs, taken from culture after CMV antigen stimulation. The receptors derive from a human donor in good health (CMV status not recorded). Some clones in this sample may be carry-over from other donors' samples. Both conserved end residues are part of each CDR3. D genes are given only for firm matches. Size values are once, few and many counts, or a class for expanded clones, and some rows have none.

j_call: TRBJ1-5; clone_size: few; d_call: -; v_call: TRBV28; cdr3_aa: CASSLRAGVQPQHF; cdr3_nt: TGTGCCAGCAGTTTAAGGGCAGGGGTTCAGCCCCAGCATTTT
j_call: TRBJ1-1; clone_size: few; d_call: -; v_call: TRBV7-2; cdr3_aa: CASSLRRRDAFF; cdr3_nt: TGTGCCAGCAGCTTAAGGCGGCGGGATGCTTTCTTT
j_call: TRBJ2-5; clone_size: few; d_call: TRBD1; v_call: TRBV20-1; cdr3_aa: CSARLDGTEETQYF; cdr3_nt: TGCAGTGCTAGATTGGATGGGACAGAAGAGACCCAGTACTTC
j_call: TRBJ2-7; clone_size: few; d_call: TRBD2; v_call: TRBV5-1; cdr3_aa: CASSLEGRGGHEQYF; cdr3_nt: TGCGCCAGCAGCTTGGAAGGCCGGGGGGGCCACGAGCAGTACTTC
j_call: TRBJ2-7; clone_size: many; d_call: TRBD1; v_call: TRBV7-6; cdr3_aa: CASSTGQGANEQYF; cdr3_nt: TGTGCCAGCAGCACGGGACAGGGGGCTAACGAGCAGTACTTC
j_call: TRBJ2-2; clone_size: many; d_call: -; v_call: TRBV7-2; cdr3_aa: CASSPVPNTGELFF; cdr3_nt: TGTGCCAGCAGCCCCGTTCCGAACACCGGGGAGCTGTTTTTT
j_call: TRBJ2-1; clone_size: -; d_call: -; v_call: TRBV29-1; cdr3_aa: CSVAIVGYENEQFF; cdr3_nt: TGCAGCGTTGCAATCGTGGGATATGAGAATGAGCAGTTCTTC
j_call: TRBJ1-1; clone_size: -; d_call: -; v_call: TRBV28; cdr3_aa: CASSVYLGDTEAFF; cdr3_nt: TGTGCCAGCTCAGTTTATCTAGGAGACACTGAAGCTTTCTTT
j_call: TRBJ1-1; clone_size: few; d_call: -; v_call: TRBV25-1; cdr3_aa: CASRMVGLNTEAFF; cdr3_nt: TGTGCCAGCAGGATGGTAGGGCTGAACACTGAAGCTTTCTTT
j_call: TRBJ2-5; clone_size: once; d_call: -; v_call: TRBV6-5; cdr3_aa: CASRWGGGGETQYF; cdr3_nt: TGTGCCAGCAGATGGGGCGGGGGCGGTGAGACCCAGTACTTC
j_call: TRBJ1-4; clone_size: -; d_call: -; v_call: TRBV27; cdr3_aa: CASSFWGSDEKLFF; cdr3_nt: TGTGCCAGCAGTTTTTGGGGTAGTGATGAAAAACTGTTTTTT
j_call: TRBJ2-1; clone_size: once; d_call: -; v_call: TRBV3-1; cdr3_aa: CASRQAYTGYNEQFF; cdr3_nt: TGTGCCAGCAGACAGGCGTATACGGGATACAATGAGCAGTTCTTC
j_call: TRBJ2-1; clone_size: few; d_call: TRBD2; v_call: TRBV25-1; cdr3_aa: CASSDRGGAEEQFF; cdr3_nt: TGTGCCAGCAGTGACCGCGGGGGGGCAGAAGAGCAGTTCTTC
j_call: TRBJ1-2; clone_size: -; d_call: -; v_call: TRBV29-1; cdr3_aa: CSVDAGVEGYTF; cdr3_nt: TGCAGCGTTGATGCGGGAGTCGAAGGCTACACCTTC
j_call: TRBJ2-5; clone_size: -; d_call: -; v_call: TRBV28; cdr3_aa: CASKKGGRETQYF; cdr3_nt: TGTGCCAGCAAAAAGGGAGGCCGCGAGACCCAGTACTTC
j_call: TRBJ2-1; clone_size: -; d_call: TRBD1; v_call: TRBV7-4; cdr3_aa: CASSGQGQNNEQFF; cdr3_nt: TGTGCCAGCAGCGGACAGGGGCAGAACAATGAGCAGTTCTTC
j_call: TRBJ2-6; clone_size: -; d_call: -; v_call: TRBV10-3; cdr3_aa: CAISESNPGVSPGANVLTF; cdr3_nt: TGTGCCATCAGTGAGTCGAATCCAGGGGTTTCGCCTGGGGCCAACGTCCTGACTTTC
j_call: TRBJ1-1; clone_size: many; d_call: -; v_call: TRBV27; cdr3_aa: CASSLRGGTEAFF; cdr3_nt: TGTGCCAGCAGCCTTAGAGGGGGCACTGAAGCTTTCTTT
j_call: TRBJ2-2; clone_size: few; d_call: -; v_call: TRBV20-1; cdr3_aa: CSARRLDREDAGELFF; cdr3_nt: TGCAGTGCTAGACGCCTTGACAGGGAGGACGCCGGGGAGCTGTTTTTT
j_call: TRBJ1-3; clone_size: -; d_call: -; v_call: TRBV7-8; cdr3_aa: CASSIAQGAISGNTIYF; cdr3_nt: TGTGCCAGCAGCATAGCTCAGGGTGCGATCTCTGGAAACACCATATATTTT
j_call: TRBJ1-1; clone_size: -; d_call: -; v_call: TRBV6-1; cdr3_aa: CASIRRGAGRNTEAFF; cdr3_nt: TGTGCCAGCATCAGGCGGGGGGCAGGGAGAAACACTGAAGCTTTCTTT
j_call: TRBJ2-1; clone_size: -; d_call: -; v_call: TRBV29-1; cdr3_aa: CSVDGGYNEQFF; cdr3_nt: TGCAGCGTTGACGGGGGCTACAATGAGCAGTTCTTC
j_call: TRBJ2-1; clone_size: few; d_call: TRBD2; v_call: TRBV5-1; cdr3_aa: CASSPERGWGNEQFF; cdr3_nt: TGCGCCAGCAGCCCTGAGCGGGGGTGGGGCAATGAGCAGTTCTTC
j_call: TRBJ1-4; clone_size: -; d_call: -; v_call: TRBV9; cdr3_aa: CASSPMGRPNEKLFF; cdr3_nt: TGTGCCAGCAGCCCCATGGGCAGGCCTAATGAAAAACTGTTTTTT
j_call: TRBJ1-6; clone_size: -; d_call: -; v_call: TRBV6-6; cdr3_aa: CASSYGTAGPDSPLHF; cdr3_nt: TGTGCCAGCAGTTACGGCACGGCGGGACCCGATTCACCCCTCCACTTT
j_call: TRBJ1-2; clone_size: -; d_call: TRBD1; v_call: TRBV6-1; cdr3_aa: CASSEWTGGDYGYTF; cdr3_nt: TGTGCCAGCAGTGAATGGACAGGGGGCGACTATGGCTACACCTTC
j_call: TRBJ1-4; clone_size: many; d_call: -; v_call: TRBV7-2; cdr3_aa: CASRTWDIHNEKLFF; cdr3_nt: TGTGCCAGCCGAACTTGGGACATACACAATGAAAAACTGTTTTTT
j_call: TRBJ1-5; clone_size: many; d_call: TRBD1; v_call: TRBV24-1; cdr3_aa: CATSGPGTGEHQPQHF; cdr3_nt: TGTGCCACCAGTGGGCCCGGGACAGGAGAACATCAGCCCCAGCATTTT
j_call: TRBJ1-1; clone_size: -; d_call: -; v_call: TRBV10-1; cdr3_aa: CASSERVGWTEAFF; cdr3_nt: TGCGCCAGCAGTGAGAGGGTGGGGTGGACTGAAGCTTTCTTT
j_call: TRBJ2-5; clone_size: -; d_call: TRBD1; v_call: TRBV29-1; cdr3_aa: CSVEVSRDRGETQYF; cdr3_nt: TGCAGCGTTGAAGTTTCACGGGACAGGGGAGAGACCCAGTACTTC
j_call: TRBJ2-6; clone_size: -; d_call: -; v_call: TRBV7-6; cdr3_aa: CASSLANILGAGANVLTF; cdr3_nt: TGTGCCAGCAGCTTAGCGAATATATTAGGGGCTGGGGCCAACGTCCTGACTTTC
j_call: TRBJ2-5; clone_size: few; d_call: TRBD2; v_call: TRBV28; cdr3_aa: CASRAGGRKTQYF; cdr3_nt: TGTGCCAGCAGGGCGGGGGGGCGGAAGACCCAGTACTTC
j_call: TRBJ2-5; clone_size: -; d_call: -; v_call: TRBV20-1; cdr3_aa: CSARASGAGETQYF; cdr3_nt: TGCAGTGCTAGAGCGTCGGGGGCAGGGGAGACCCAGTACTTC
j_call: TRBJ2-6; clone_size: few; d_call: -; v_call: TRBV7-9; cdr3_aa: CASSLIADRNVLTF; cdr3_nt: TGTGCCAGCAGCTTAATCGCAGATCGAAACGTCCTGACTTTC
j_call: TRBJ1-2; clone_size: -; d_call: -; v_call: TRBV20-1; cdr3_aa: CSAVTGTYGYTF; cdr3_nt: TGCAGTGCAGTAACAGGGACCTATGGCTACACCTTC
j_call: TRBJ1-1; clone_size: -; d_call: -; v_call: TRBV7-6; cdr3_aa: CASSLARVNTETFF; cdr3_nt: TGTGCCAGCAGCTTAGCCCGAGTGAACACTGAAACTTTCTTT
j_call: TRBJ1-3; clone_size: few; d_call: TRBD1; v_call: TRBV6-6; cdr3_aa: CASSYSAYRGTLSGNTIYF; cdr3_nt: TGTGCCAGCAGTTATTCGGCGTACAGGGGAACTTTGTCTGGAAACACCATATATTTT
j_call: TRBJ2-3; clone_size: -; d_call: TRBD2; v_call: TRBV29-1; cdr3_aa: CSSTPSGGTDTQYF; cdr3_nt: TGCAGCTCTACCCCTAGCGGGGGAACAGATACGCAGTATTTT
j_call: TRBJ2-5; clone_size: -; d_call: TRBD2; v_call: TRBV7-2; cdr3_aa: CANSPGLTNRETQYF; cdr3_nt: TGTGCCAACAGCCCGGGACTAACCAATCGAGAGACCCAGTACTTC
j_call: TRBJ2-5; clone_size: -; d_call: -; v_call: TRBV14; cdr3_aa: CASSQDGEGHQETQYF; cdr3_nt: TGTGCCAGCAGCCAAGATGGAGAGGGGCACCAAGAGACCCAGTACTTC
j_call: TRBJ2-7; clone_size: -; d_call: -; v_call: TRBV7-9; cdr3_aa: CASSLVGQGLSSYEQYF; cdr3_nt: TGTGCCAGCAGCTTAGTGGGGCAGGGCCTTAGCTCCTACGAGCAGTACTTC
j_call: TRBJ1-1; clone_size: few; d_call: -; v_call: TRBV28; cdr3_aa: CASSPWGAGNTEAFF; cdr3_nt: TGTGCCAGCAGCCCCTGGGGGGCGGGGAACACTGAAGCTTTCTTT
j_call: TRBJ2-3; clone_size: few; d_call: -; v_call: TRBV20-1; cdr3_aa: CSASHGTPSTDTQYF; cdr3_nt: TGCAGTGCTAGCCACGGGACACCCAGCACAGATACGCAGTATTTT
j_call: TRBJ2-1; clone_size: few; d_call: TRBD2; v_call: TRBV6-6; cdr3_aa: CASSSAYTRPSGEDEQFF; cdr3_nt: TGTGCCAGCAGTTCCGCATACACTAGGCCTAGCGGGGAAGATGAGCAGTTCTTC
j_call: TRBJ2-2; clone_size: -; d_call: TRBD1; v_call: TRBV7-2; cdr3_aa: CASSSRVSGTANTGELFF; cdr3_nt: TGTGCCAGCAGCTCTAGGGTCTCGGGGACAGCGAACACCGGGGAGCTGTTTTTT
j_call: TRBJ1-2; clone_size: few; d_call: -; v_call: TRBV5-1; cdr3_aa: CASSLGRETNYGYTF; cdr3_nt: TGCGCCAGCAGCTTGGGGAGGGAGACGAACTATGGCTACACCTTC